These T cell receptor beta chains were read from a single sample in a study of blood T cell repertoires in COVID-19. Clones were sequenced by immunoSEQ multiplex PCR, and TCRdb holds only the in-frame ones, with some missing. The sample has about 80,000 clones, approximately 76% seen once. Sequences were obtained from peripheral blood. The receptors derive from a man in his 70s with active or convalescent COVID-19. Each CDR3 is given with its conserved first and last residue. D genes are given only for firm matches. A clone size is listed for some rows: how often the clone was seen (once, few, many), or a class if it is expanded.

TRBJ2-7	NA	TRBV5-4	TRBD2	CASSFTSGDDEQYF	TGTGCCAGCAGCTTTACTAGCGGGGATGACGAGCAGTACTTC
TRBJ1-5	NA	TRBV19	NA	CASSGQSNQPQHF	TGTGCCAGTAGTGGCCAAAGCAATCAGCCCCAGCATTTT
TRBJ1-1	once	TRBV2	NA	CASRFQSGSEAFF	TGTGCCAGCAGGTTCCAATCGGGGTCTGAAGCTTTCTTT
TRBJ1-2	NA	TRBV29-1	NA	CSARFNYGYTF	TGCAGCGCCCGTTTTAACTATGGCTACACCTTC
TRBJ2-2	NA	TRBV28	NA	CASRGRSPWEELFF	TGTGCCAGCAGGGGGAGATCCCCCTGGGAGGAGCTGTTTTTT
TRBJ1-2	NA	TRBV28	NA	CASSLRGYGYTF	TGTGCCAGCAGTTTACGGGGGTATGGCTACACCTTC
TRBJ2-7	NA	TRBV7-6	NA	CASSLEETGEQYF	TGTGCCAGCAGCTTAGAGGAAACAGGGGAGCAGTACTTC
TRBJ2-1	NA	TRBV10-2	TRBD2	CASRQRGAFYNEQFF	TGCGCCAGCAGGCAGCGGGGGGCCTTCTACAATGAGCAGTTCTTC
TRBJ1-6	NA	TRBV28	TRBD1	CASSPGTGRAF	TGTGCCAGCAGTCCCGGGACAGGGCGGGCGTTT
TRBJ1-1	NA	TRBV10-1	NA	CASSPSLNTEAFF	TGCGCCAGCAGTCCTAGCTTGAACACTGAAGCTTTCTTT
TRBJ2-2	NA	TRBV29-1	TRBD2	CSVANLAGGTGELFF	TGCAGCGTCGCGAACCTAGCGGGCGGGACCGGGGAGCTGTTTTTT
TRBJ1-1	NA	TRBV19	NA	CASSYSQVEAFF	TGTGCCAGTAGTTACTCACAGGTCGAAGCTTTCTTT
TRBJ2-1	once	TRBV18	TRBD2	CASSNNPGTSGGDVQFF	TGTGCCAGCTCAAACAACCCCGGGACTAGCGGGGGGGATGTGCAGTTCTTC
TRBJ2-1	NA	TRBV7-2	TRBD1	CASSLAKHDRANEQFF	TGTGCCAGCAGCTTAGCCAAACACGACAGGGCAAATGAGCAGTTCTTC
TRBJ2-3	NA	TRBV30	NA	CAWRQGLEPADTQYF	TGTGCCTGGAGGCAGGGGCTCGAGCCAGCAGATACGCAGTATTTT
TRBJ1-5	NA	TRBV7-2	NA	CASSYKNGNQPQHF	TGTGCCAGCAGCTACAAAAACGGCAATCAGCCCCAGCATTTT
TRBJ2-2	NA	TRBV5-1	TRBD1	CASTGQGALNTGELFF	TGCGCCAGCACGGGACAGGGGGCTTTGAACACCGGGGAGCTGTTTTTT
TRBJ2-2	NA	TRBV6-5	TRBD2	CATVGSQGGTGELFF	TGTGCCACTGTCGGGTCGCAGGGAGGGACCGGGGAGCTGTTTTTT
TRBJ2-1	NA	TRBV18	NA	CASSPRGRLTDNEQFF	TGTGCCAGCTCACCACGGGGGAGGTTAACGGACAATGAGCAGTTCTTC
TRBJ1-5	NA	TRBV6-5	TRBD1	CASREGAVMQPQHF	TGTGCCAGCAGGGAGGGGGCGGTGATGCAGCCCCAGCATTTT
TRBJ1-4	NA	TRBV7-9	TRBD1	CASSATGTVNEKLFF	TGTGCCAGCAGCGCGACCGGGACAGTAAATGAAAAACTGTTTTTT
TRBJ1-1	NA	TRBV5-4	TRBD1	CASSFGSVRGQTEAFF	TGTGCCAGCAGCTTTGGGAGCGTCAGGGGGCAAACTGAAGCTTTCTTT
TRBJ2-3	few	TRBV11-2	TRBD1	CASSTRDRALGTDTQYF	TGTGCCAGCAGCACCCGGGACAGGGCGTTAGGAACAGATACGCAGTATTTT